The 5 T cell receptor beta chains listed next were all sequenced from one sample in a study of blood T cell repertoires in COVID-19. Produced via immunoSEQ multiplex PCR; TCRdb's table is partial and in-frame only. This sample yields about 79,000 clones, of which around nine tenths are seen a single time; 14% belongs to the top ten. The material sequenced was peripheral blood. These receptors came from a man in his sixties or seventies with active or convalescent COVID-19.

J is TRBJ1-1 and V is TRBV15; D is perhaps TRBD1 (5 bases). Trimming took off 9 bases at V and 1 base at J, with 12 bases between the two ends. Germline V gene sequence: CDR1 LNHNV, CDR2 YYDKDF (reference sequence). This CDR3 has 13 amino acids. The CDR3 DNA sequence: TGTGCCACTGCTCAAGACAGGAACACTGAAGCTTTCTTT. Encoded protein: CATAQDRNTEAFF.

This chain links TRBV6-6 with TRBJ1-2; D ambiguous. Germline CDR1 and CDR2: MNHNY and SVGAGI (reference sequence). The CDR3 extends over 13 amino acids. V was trimmed by 7 bases and J by 0 bases, leaving 9 bases between them. This chain's CDR3 is CASTLVPNYGYTF. The CDR3 DNA is TGTGCCAGCACCCTAGTCCCTAACTATGGCTACACCTTC.

The rearrangement joins TRBV28 to TRBJ1-2, with 7 nucleotides matching TRBD1. CDR1 is MDHEN and CDR2 is SYDVKM in the germline V gene. The CDR3 has 14 residues. Unmatched junction bases numbered 4, after V lost 3 bases and J lost 3 bases. CDR3 region: CASSLVQGHYGYTF. DNA of the CDR3: TGTGCCAGCAGTTTGGTACAGGGGCACTATGGCTACACCTTC.

There are a few counts of this clone. This chain joins TRBV10-3 and TRBJ1-1; the D is unclear. The length of the CDR3 is 15 residues. With 2 bases removed from V and 0 bases from J, the gap between germline ends came to 10 bases. Germline CDR1 reads ENHRY; CDR2 reads SYGVKD. The CDR3 DNA reads as TGTGCCATCAGTGAGGAGGTTCAGCTGAACACTGAAGCTTTCTTT. Its protein is CAISEEVQLNTEAFF.

The J gene is TRBJ2-1, the V gene TRBV5-1; 7 bases fit TRBD1. Germline loops: CDR1 SGHRS, CDR2 YFSETQ. The CDR3 extends over 15 amino acids. V gave up 5 bases and J gave up 3 bases; unmatched junction bases: 8. The CDR3 DNA reads as TGCGCCAGCAGTCACGGGACAGACTTCTACAATGAGCAGTTCTTC. Amino acids: CASSHGTDFYNEQFF.